A single sample is the source of the 26 T cell receptor beta chains below, sequenced in a study. TCRdb re-analysed the RT-PCR reads in MiXCR, keeping a single row per CDR3 protein. The profile shows about 680,000 distinct CDR3 sequences, more than 13% of them singletons. Sequencing was carried out using memory CD4+ T cells from blood. The receptors were gathered from a female donor in good health, serving as a healthy control.

This clonotype occurred many times. The chain combines TRBV12-3 or TRBV12-4 with TRBJ2-3, with D possibly being TRBD1 or TRBD2 (5 bases each). Deletions cut 6 bases from V and 5 bases from J, with 12 bases between. This CDR3 region has 13 residues. CDR3 residues: CASSLGDQDTQYF. CDR3 DNA sequence: TGTGCCAGCAGCCTTGGGGACCAAGATACGCAGTATTTT.

The gene calls are TRBV18 and TRBJ1-1, with D tentatively TRBD1 (6 bases). Looked up from germline, CDR1 is KGHSH and CDR2 is LQKENI. The V end was cut by 3 bases, the J end by 8 bases, with 7 bases between. CDR3 length: 11 amino acids. CDR3 loop: CASSPQGEAFF. For the CDR3, the DNA is TGTGCCAGCTCACCGCAGGGGGAAGCTTTCTTT.

This clonotype occurred a few times. The chain is built from TRBV18 and TRBJ2-1; TRBD1 matches at 7 bases. The CDR3 is 16 amino acids. Trimming took 3 bases from V and 5 from J; bases not matched to a gene: 10. CDR1 is KGHSH, CDR2 LQKENI, per germline. CDR3 coding DNA: TGTGCCAGCTCACCGCGACAGGGTAACCTGGACAATGAGCAGTTCTTC. This codes for CASSPRQGNLDNEQFF.

This clonotype was recorded at least ten times. This sequence joins TRBV6-5 and TRBJ1-5; 8 nucleotides line up with TRBD1. This CDR3 has 15 residues. Per germline, CDR1 MNHEY and CDR2 SVGAGI. The V and J ends lost 6 bases and 1 base, in that order; junction bases with no gene match: 5. The chain's CDR3 is CASSPWTGSNQPQHF. DNA for the CDR3: TGTGCCAGCAGCCCTTGGACAGGGAGCAATCAGCCCCAGCATTTT.

This clonotype came up many times. This rearrangement joins TRBV7-2 to TRBJ2-7, with D perhaps matching TRBD1 (6 bases). Trimming removed 4 bases at V and 4 bases at J, with 17 bases between. This CDR3 comprises 15 residues. The germline V gene has CDR1 SGHTA and CDR2 FQGNSA. The CDR3 region has the DNA TGTGCCAGCAGCTGGACAGAAACGCAGGCATACGAGCAGTACTTC. It codes for CASSWTETQAYEQYF.

The V and J genes are TRBV4-3 and TRBJ2-3, with D maybe TRBD2 (6 bases). Trimming stripped 3 bases from V and 0 bases from J, with 19 bases between. Germline V gene lookup returns CDR1 LGHNA and CDR2 YSLEER. The CDR3 has 18 amino acids. The CDR3 reads CASSQRRDSRGSTDTQYF. Written as DNA, the CDR3 is TGCGCCAGCAGCCAGAGACGGGACTCCCGAGGAAGCACAGATACGCAGTATTTT.

Only a few counts were recorded for this clonotype. The chain has TRBV7-2 and TRBJ2-7; 9 bases map to TRBD2. Germline V CDR1 and CDR2: SGHTA, FQGNSA. The CDR3 has 16 amino acids. J gave up 3 bases and V 3 bases, and 9 bases lay outside the gene matches. CDR3 nucleotide sequence: TGTGCCAGCAGCTTTGGGTCCGGACTAGCGAGCTACGAGCAGTACTTC. Encoded protein: CASSFGSGLASYEQYF.

This clonotype was detected many times. The chain has TRBV29-1 and TRBJ2-1; no clear D gene. The CDR3 loop spans 13 amino acids. V was trimmed by 3 bases and J by 5 bases, leaving 11 bases between them. Germline V gene data show CDR1 as SQVTM and CDR2 as ANQGSEA. This CDR3 is CSVDGPRDNEQFF. CDR3 DNA: TGCAGCGTTGACGGGCCGAGAGACAATGAGCAGTTCTTC.

The rearrangement joins TRBV5-6 to TRBJ1-2; 7 bases line up with TRBD1. The CDR3 is made up of 14 amino acids. Looked up from germline, CDR1 is SGHDT and CDR2 is YYEEEE. J lost 2 bases, V lost 4 bases, and 5 bases had no gene match. CDR3 protein: CASSPLGQNYGYTF. The CDR3 DNA is TGTGCCAGCAGCCCCCTGGGACAGAACTATGGCTACACCTTC. Full variable domain (remainder filled in from reference TRBV5-6 and TRBJ1-2): DAGVTQSPTHLIKTRGQQVTLRCSPKSGHDTVSWYQQALGQGPQFIFQYYEEEERQRGNFPDRFSGHQFPNYSSELNVNALLLGDSALYLCASSPLGQNYGYTFGSGTRLTVV.

This sequence joins TRBV28 and TRBJ1-1; D is perhaps TRBD1 (5 bases). The CDR3 spans 17 residues. Per germline, CDR1 MDHEN and CDR2 SYDVKM. Trimming cost V 1 base and J 3 bases, with 18 bases left between them. The DNA of the CDR3 is TGTGCCAGCAGTTTATCGTTCGGGGCAGGGAGGGACACTGAAGCTTTCTTT. Translation gives CASSLSFGAGRDTEAFF.

This clonotype was found a few times. This chain joins TRBV24-1 and TRBJ2-2; possible D gene TRBD1, 5 bases. Germline CDR1 is KGHDR and CDR2 is SFDVKD. V was pared by 4 bases and J by 0 bases, with 8 bases between. The CDR3 runs to 15 residues. DNA for the CDR3: TGTGCCACCAGTGAACCGACAGCGAACACCGGGGAGCTGTTTTTT. Encoded protein: CATSEPTANTGELFF.

The chain has TRBV5-6 and TRBJ2-2; 8 bases agree with TRBD2. CDR1 and CDR2 (germline): SGHDT, YYEEEE. The CDR3 has 16 residues. Unmatched junction bases numbered 8, after V lost 4 bases and J lost 3 bases. CDR3 in amino acids: CASSPLAGTYTGELFF. In DNA, the CDR3 is TGTGCCAGCAGCCCCTTAGCGGGAACGTACACCGGGGAGCTGTTTTTT.

This clonotype was found a few times. CDR3 protein: CATSDPREGIGNEQFF. Here the CDR3 DNA reads TGTGCCACCAGTGACCCCCGGGAGGGGATAGGTAATGAGCAGTTCTTC. This rearrangement joins TRBV24-1 to TRBJ2-1; 8 positions match TRBD2. Losses at the gene ends were 4 bases for V and 7 bases for J; bases not matched to a gene: 11. CDR3 length: 16 residues. Germline CDR1 is KGHDR and CDR2 is SFDVKD.

The V and J genes are TRBV3-1 and TRBJ2-7; 8 bases match TRBD1. The CDR3 is 15 residues long. Germline lookup yields CDR1 LGHDT and CDR2 YNNKEL (reference sequence). V trimming: 5 bases; J trimming: 0 bases; junction bases outside the gene matches: 6. The CDR3: CASSSRQGTSYEQYF. The CDR3 DNA sequence: TGTGCCAGCAGCTCCAGACAGGGGACCTCCTACGAGCAGTACTTC.

The chain is built from TRBV25-1 and TRBJ2-7; no clear D. The V end was cut by 5 bases, the J end by 0 bases, with 2 bases between. The length of the CDR3 is 11 residues. The germline CDR1 and CDR2 sequences are MGHDK and SYGVNS. CDR3 sequence reads: CASSISYEQYF. CDR3 in DNA: TGTGCCAGCAGTATCTCCTACGAGCAGTACTTC.

This clonotype was seen a few times. Here the CDR3 reads CASSLSNTLWGGYTF. CDR3 coding DNA: TGTGCCAGCAGCTTGAGCAATACCCTTTGGGGAGGCTACACCTTC. The chain employs TRBV7-9 and TRBJ1-2, with D unclear. This CDR3 region has 15 residues. Germline V gene sequence: CDR1 SEHNR, CDR2 FQNEAQ (reference sequence). The germline V and J ends were trimmed by 3 bases and 8 bases, with 19 bases remaining between them. Using reference TRBV7-9 and TRBJ1-2 for the parts outside the CDR3, the full variable domain is DTGVSQNPRHKITKRGQNVTFRCDPISEHNRLYWYRQTLGQGPEFLTYFQNEAQLEKSRLLSDRFSAERPKGSFSTLEIQRTEQGDSAMYLCASSLSNTLWGGYTFGSGTRLTVV.

This clonotype appeared many times. V is TRBV5-6 and J is TRBJ2-1, with TRBD1 identical over 7 bases. CDR1 SGHDT and CDR2 YYEEEE come from the germline V gene. J was trimmed by 6 bases and V by 1 base; bases with no gene match: 7. CDR3 length equals 15 residues. The CDR3 loop reads CASSLFFAGGNEQFF. The DNA of the CDR3 is TGTGCCAGCAGCTTGTTCTTCGCAGGGGGCAATGAGCAGTTCTTC.

The chain is built from TRBV10-3 and TRBJ2-7, with 8 bases fitting TRBD1. Germline V gene lookup returns CDR1 ENHRY and CDR2 SYGVKD. This CDR3 contains 13 residues. Trimming took 6 bases from V and 2 from J; bases not matched to a gene: 3. For the CDR3, the DNA is TGTGCCATCAGAGGGACAGGAACCTACGAGCAGTACTTC. Amino acids: CAIRGTGTYEQYF.

This chain links TRBV9 with TRBJ1-4; tentatively, D is TRBD1 (5 bases). Trimming left V 4 bases short and J 4 bases short, with 14 bases between. The CDR3 is 15 residues long. CDR1 is SGDLS and CDR2 is YYNGEE in the germline V gene. CDR3 residues: CASSMSGTGNEKLFF. The CDR3 bases are TGTGCCAGCAGCATGTCCGGGACGGGTAATGAAAAACTGTTTTTT.

This clonotype was found a few times. The chain combines TRBV10-2 with TRBJ2-1, with 7 positions matching TRBD2. CDR1 is WSHSY and CDR2 is SAAADI in the germline V gene. V lost 2 bases to trimming and J lost 8 bases; unmatched junction nucleotides: 6. The CDR3 loop spans 14 amino acids. CDR3 sequence (DNA): TGCGCCAGCAGTGAGCGGGAGGAATGGTATGAGCAGTTCTTC. Protein product: CASSEREEWYEQFF.

This chain uses TRBV6-1 with TRBJ1-1; D not resolved. V dropped 6 bases and J dropped 3 bases, with 8 bases sitting between them. This CDR3 has 12 amino acids. CDR1 and CDR2 (germline): MNHNS, SASEGT. The CDR3 spells CASRRTYTEAFF. CDR3 nucleotide sequence: TGTGCCAGCAGAAGGACTTACACTGAAGCTTTCTTT.

The sample holds a few counts of this clonotype. The rearrangement links TRBV3-1 to TRBJ2-5; weak D call: TRBD2 (5 bases). This CDR3 has 15 residues. V lost 3 bases, J lost 5 bases, and 16 bases lay in between. CDR1 is LGHDT, CDR2 YNNKEL, per germline (reference sequence). CDR3 in DNA: TGTGCCAGCAGCCATTCATGGGAGCTGGAGGAGACCCAGTACTTC. Amino acid sequence: CASSHSWELEETQYF.

This clonotype has a count of ten or more. The chain carries TRBV20-1 and TRBJ2-7; TRBD1 matches at 9 bases. The CDR3 has 14 residues. Germline V gene data show CDR1 as DFQATT and CDR2 as SNEGSKA (reference sequence). V shed 2 bases, J shed 0 bases, and the junction held 2 bases outside the gene matches. The CDR3 sequence: CSARKGQGSYEQYF. CDR3 nucleotides: TGCAGTGCTAGAAAGGGACAGGGCTCCTACGAGCAGTACTTC.

This clonotype occurred many times. The chain combines TRBV20-1 with TRBJ1-1, with D possibly being TRBD1 (6 bases). Trimming took off 6 bases at V and 1 base at J, with 15 bases between the two ends. The CDR3 runs to 14 residues. Germline lookup yields CDR1 DFQATT and CDR2 SNEGSKA (reference sequence). CDR3 residues: CSAERGAKNTEAFF. CDR3 DNA sequence: TGCAGTGCGGAGCGGGGGGCTAAGAACACTGAAGCTTTCTTT.

This clonotype was counted only a few times. The J gene is TRBJ1-1, the V gene TRBV12-3 or TRBV12-4; 7 bases match TRBD1. The ends lost 6 bases at V and 12 bases at J; junction bases unmatched: 7. CDR3 length: 11 residues. The CDR3 DNA reads TGTGCCAGCAGGGGACAGTTGAGAACTTTCTTT. Encoded protein: CASRGQLRTFF.

This clonotype came up many times. The V call is TRBV6-5, the J call TRBJ2-7; the match to TRBD1 covers 8 bases. The ends lost 6 bases at V and 0 bases at J; junction bases unmatched: 13. CDR1 and CDR2 (germline): MNHEY, SVGAGI. This CDR3 has 17 amino acids. CDR3 DNA sequence: TGTGCCAGCAGCCGGGCGGGGACAGGAACGGGCTCCTACGAGCAGTACTTC. Amino acid sequence: CASSRAGTGTGSYEQYF.